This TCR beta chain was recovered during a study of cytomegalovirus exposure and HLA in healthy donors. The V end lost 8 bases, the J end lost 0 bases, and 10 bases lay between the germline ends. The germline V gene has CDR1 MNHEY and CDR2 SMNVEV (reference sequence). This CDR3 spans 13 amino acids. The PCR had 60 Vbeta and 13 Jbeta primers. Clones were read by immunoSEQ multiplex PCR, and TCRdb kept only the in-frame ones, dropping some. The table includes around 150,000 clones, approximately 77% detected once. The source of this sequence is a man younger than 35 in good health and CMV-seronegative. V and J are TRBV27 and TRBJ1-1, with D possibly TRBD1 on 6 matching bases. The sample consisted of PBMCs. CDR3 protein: CASQQGLNTEAFF. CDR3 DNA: TGTGCCAGCCAACAGGGATTGAACACTGAAGCTTTCTTT.